One and the same sample provided the 3 T cell receptor beta chains below, sequenced in a study of T cell responses to AZD1222 COVID-19 vaccine. The assay was immunoSEQ multiplex PCR, and TCRdb's table has in-frame clones only and misses some. This sample yields some 150,000 clones, of which roughly 92% are seen a single time; about 3.7% belongs to the top ten. Specimen: peripheral blood, collected on day 0 of AZD1222 vaccination. The receptors derive from an adult in good health.

V gene TRBV3-1 (or the pseudogene TRBV3-2) combines with J gene TRBJ1-5; D may be TRBD1 (5 bases). V was pared by 5 bases and J by 1 base, with 9 bases between. Germline V CDR1 and CDR2: LGHDT, YNNKEL (reference sequence). The CDR3 has 14 amino acids. CDR3 in amino acids: CASSGAGSNQPQHF. The CDR3 coding sequence is TGTGCCAGCAGCGGGGCTGGCAGCAATCAGCCCCAGCATTTT.

The V call is TRBV28, the J call TRBJ1-2; D possibly corresponds to TRBD1 (5 bases). V lost 7 bases and J 9 bases, leaving 15 bases between the germline ends. Germline CDR1 reads MDHEN; CDR2 reads SYDVKM. CDR3 length: 12 residues. DNA for the CDR3: TGTGCCAGCACCCGGGGCGCAGGGAGCTACACCTTC. Translating gives CASTRGAGSYTF.

The CDR3 loop is CASSVGDWAGGNEQFF. The CDR3 nucleotides read TGTGCCAGCAGCGTAGGGGATTGGGCAGGGGGCAATGAGCAGTTCTTC. J is TRBJ2-1 and V is TRBV9; TRBD1 aligns across 7 bases. There are 16 residues in the CDR3. Germline loops: CDR1 SGDLS, CDR2 YYNGEE. Trimming took 0 bases from V and 6 from J; bases not matched to a gene: 9.